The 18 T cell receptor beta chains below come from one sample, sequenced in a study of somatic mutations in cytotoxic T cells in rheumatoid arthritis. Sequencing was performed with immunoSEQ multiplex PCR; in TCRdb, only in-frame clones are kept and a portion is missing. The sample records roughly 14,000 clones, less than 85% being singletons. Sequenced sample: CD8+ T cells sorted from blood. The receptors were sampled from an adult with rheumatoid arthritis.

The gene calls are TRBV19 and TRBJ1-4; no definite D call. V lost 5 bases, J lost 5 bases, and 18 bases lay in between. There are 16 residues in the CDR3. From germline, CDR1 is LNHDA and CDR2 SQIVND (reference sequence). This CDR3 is CASSLHPGRNNEKLFF. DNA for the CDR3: TGTGCCAGTAGTCTTCACCCGGGTAGGAACAATGAAAAACTGTTTTTT. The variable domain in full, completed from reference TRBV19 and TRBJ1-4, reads DGGITQSPKYLFRKEGQNVTLSCEQNLNHDAMYWYRQDPGQGLRLIYYSQIVNDFQKGDIAEGYSVSREKKESFPLTVTSAQKNPTAFYLCASSLHPGRNNEKLFFGSGTQLSVL.

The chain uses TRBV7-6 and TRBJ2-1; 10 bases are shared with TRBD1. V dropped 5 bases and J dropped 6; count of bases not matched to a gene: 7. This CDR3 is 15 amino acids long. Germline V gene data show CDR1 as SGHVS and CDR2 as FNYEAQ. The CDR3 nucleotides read TGTGCCAGCAGCCTCGGGACAGGGGTGCGCAATGAGCAGTTCTTC. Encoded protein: CASSLGTGVRNEQFF.

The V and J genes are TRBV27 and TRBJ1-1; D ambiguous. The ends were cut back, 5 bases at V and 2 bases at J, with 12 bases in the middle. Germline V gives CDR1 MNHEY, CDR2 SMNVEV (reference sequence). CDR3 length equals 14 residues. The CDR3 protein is CASSPTPGNTEAFF. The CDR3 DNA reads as TGTGCCAGCAGTCCCACGCCAGGAAACACTGAAGCTTTCTTT.

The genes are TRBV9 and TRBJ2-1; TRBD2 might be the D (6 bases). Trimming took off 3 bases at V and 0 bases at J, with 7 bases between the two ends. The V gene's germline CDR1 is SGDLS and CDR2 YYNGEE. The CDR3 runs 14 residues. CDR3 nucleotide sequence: TGTGCCAGCAGCGCGGGGGTCTCCTACAATGAGCAGTTCTTC. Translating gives CASSAGVSYNEQFF.

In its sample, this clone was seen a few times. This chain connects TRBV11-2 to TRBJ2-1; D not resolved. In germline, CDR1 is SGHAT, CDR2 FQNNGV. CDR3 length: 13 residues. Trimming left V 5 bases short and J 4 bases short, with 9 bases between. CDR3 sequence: CASSLPNYNEQFF. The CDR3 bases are TGTGCCAGCAGCCTCCCCAATTACAATGAGCAGTTCTTC.

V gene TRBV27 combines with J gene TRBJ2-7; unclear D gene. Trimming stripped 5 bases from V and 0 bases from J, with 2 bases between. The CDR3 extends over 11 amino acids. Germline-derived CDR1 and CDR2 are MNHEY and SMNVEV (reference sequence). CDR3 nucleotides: TGTGCCAGCAGTACCTCCTACGAGCAGTACTTC. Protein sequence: CASSTSYEQYF.

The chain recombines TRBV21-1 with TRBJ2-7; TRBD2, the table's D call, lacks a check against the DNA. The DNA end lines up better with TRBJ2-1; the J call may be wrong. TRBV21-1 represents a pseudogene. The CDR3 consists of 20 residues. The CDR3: CASTIALGLAGGCSYNEQFF. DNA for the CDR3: TGTGCCAGCACCATAGCATTGGGACTAGCGGGAGGTTGCTCCTACAATGAGCAGTTCTTC.

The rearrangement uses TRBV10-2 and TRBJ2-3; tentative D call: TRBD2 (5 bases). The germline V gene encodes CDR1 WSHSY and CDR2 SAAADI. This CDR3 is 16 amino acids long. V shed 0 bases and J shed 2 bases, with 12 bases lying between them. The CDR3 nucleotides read TGCGCCAGCAGTGAGTCGGCGGGTAGCCTCACAGATACGCAGTATTTT. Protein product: CASSESAGSLTDTQYF.

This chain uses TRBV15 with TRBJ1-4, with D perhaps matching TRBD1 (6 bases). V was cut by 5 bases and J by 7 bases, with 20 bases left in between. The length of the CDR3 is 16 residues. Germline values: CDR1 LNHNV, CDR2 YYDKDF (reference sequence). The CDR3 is CATSPSRGGHGEKLFF. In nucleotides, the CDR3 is TGTGCCACCAGCCCCTCCCGAGGGGGGCACGGTGAAAAACTGTTTTTT.

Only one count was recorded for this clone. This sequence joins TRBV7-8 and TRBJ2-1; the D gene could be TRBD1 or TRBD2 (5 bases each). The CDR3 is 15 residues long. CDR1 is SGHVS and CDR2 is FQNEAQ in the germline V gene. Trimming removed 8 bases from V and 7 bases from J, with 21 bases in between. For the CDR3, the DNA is TGTGCCAGCGATCTACTGGGGGAAAAAGAAAATGAGCAGTTCTTC. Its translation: CASDLLGEKENEQFF.

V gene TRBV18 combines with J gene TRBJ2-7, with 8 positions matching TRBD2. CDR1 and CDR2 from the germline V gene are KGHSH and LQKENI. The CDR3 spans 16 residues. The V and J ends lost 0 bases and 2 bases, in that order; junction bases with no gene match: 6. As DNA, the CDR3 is TGTGCCAGCTCACCACCGACGGGGGGGCCGCCCTACGAGCAGTACTTC. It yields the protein CASSPPTGGPPYEQYF.

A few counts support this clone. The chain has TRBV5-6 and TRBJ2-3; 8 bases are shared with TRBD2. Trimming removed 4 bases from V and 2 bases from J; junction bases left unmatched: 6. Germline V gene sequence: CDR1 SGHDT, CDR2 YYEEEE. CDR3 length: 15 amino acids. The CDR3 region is CASSPGTSPTDTQYF. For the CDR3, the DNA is TGTGCCAGCAGCCCTGGGACTAGTCCCACAGATACGCAGTATTTT.

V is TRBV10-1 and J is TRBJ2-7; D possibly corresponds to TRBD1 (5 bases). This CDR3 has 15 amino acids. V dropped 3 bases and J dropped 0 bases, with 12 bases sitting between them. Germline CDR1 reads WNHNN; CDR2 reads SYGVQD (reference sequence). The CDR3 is CASSERGPSSYEQYF. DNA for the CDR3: TGCGCCAGCAGTGAAAGGGGTCCCAGCTCCTACGAGCAGTACTTC.

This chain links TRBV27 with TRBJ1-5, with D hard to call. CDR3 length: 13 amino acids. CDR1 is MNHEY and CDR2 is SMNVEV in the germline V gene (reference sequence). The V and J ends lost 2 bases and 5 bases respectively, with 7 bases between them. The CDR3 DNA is TGTGCCAGCAGTTTAGACCTGGATCAGCCCCAGCATTTT. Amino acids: CASSLDLDQPQHF.

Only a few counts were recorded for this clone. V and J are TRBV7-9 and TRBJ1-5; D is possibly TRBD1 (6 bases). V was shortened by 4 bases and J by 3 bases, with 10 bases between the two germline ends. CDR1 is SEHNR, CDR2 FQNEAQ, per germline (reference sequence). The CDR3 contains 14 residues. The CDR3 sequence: CASSSGQLNQPQHF. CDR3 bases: TGTGCCAGCAGCTCAGGACAGCTCAATCAGCCCCAGCATTTT.

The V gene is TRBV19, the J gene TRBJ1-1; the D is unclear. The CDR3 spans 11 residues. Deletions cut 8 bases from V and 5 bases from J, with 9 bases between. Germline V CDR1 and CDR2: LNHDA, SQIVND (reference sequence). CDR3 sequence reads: CASSFGTEAFF. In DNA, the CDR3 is TGTGCCAGTTCCTTCGGAACTGAAGCTTTCTTT. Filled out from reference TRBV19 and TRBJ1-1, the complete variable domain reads DGGITQSPKYLFRKEGQNVTLSCEQNLNHDAMYWYRQDPGQGLRLIYYSQIVNDFQKGDIAEGYSVSREKKESFPLTVTSAQKNPTAFYLCASSFGTEAFFGQGTRLTVV.

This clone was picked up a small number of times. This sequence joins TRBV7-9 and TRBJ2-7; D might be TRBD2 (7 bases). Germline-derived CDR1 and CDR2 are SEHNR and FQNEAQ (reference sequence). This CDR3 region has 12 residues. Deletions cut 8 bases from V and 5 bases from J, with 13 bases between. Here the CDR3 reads CASQGSGDEQYF. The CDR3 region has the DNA TGTGCCAGCCAGGGGAGCGGGGACGAGCAGTACTTC.

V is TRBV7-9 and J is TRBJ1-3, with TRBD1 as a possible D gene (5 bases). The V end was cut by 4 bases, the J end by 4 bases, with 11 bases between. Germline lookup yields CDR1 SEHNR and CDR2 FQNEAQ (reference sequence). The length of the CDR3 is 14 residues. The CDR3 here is CASSWAGYGNTIYF. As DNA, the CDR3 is TGTGCCAGCAGCTGGGCAGGGTACGGAAACACCATATATTTT.